What follows are 27 T cell receptor beta chains derived from one specimen sequenced in a study of blood T cell repertoires in COVID-19. The data were produced by immunoSEQ multiplex PCR, yet TCRdb's version contains in-frame clones alone and is incomplete. The sample gives about 58,000 clones, approximately 90% of which show up once; about 1.5% is in the top ten. Specimen: peripheral blood. The receptors were sampled from a man between 60 and 75 years old with acute or convalescent COVID-19.

The chain carries TRBV25-1 and TRBJ2-1, with a weak D call TRBD1 (6 bases). This CDR3 region has 18 residues. Per germline, CDR1 MGHDK and CDR2 SYGVNS. V was cut by 4 bases and J by 3 bases, with 22 bases left in between. The CDR3: CASSGRNTQGAGYNEQFF. CDR3 nucleotide sequence: TGTGCCAGCAGTGGTCGAAATACACAGGGAGCCGGCTACAATGAGCAGTTCTTC.

The gene calls are TRBV6-6 and TRBJ2-7, with 8 nucleotides matching TRBD2. The germline V gene encodes CDR1 MNHNY and CDR2 SVGAGI (reference sequence). The CDR3 sequence is 16 residues long. Unmatched junction bases numbered 12, after V lost 4 bases and J lost 4 bases. The CDR3 is CASSWGLAGKIYEQYF. CDR3 DNA sequence: TGTGCCAGCAGTTGGGGGTTAGCGGGGAAGATTTACGAGCAGTACTTC.

This clone showed up just once. This chain joins TRBV18 and TRBJ2-7; the match to TRBD1 covers 11 bases. Germline CDR1 and CDR2: KGHSH and LQKENI. Trimming took 3 bases from V and 2 from J; bases not matched to a gene: 3. This CDR3 has 15 residues. The CDR3 loop reads CASSPGQGDPYEQYF. CDR3 sequence (DNA): TGTGCCAGCTCACCGGGACAGGGGGACCCCTACGAGCAGTACTTC.

The V call is TRBV11-3, the J call TRBJ2-7; D uncertain. V was clipped by 3 bases and J by 3 bases, with 12 bases between them. CDR3 length: 14 amino acids. CDR1 SGHNT and CDR2 YENEEA come from the germline V gene. The CDR3 DNA reads as TGTGCCAGCAGCTTTCTAACAGAAAGCTACGAGCAGTACTTC. This codes for CASSFLTESYEQYF.

This chain joins TRBV24-1 and TRBJ1-4; D is undetermined. CDR1 KGHDR and CDR2 SFDVKD come from the germline V gene. V gave up 2 bases and J gave up 8 bases, with 8 bases separating them. The CDR3 loop spans 13 amino acids. The CDR3 DNA follows: TGTGCCACCAGTGATTGGAGCGGCGAAAAACTGTTTTTT. Its translation: CATSDWSGEKLFF.

The gene calls are TRBV29-1 and TRBJ2-2; the D gene is possibly TRBD2 (6 bases). Germline-derived CDR1 and CDR2 are SQVTM and ANQGSEA. Trimming shortened V by 5 bases and J by 2 bases, and 15 bases separated the two germline ends. The CDR3 loop spans 15 amino acids. This chain's CDR3 is CSVPGRGINTGELFF. The CDR3 nucleotides are TGCAGCGTTCCCGGTCGGGGGATAAACACCGGGGAGCTGTTTTTT.

The rearrangement uses TRBV12-1 and TRBJ2-2; TRBD2, as called in the table, went unchecked against the DNA. TRBV12-1 is labeled a pseudogene. The CDR3 sequence is 18 residues long. The CDR3, as DNA: TGTGCCAGCAGCCAGCGGGGCGGGAGGGCCCCGAACACCGGGGAGCTGTTTTTT. Its translation: CASSQRGGRAPNTGELFF.

V and J are TRBV10-3 and TRBJ1-1, with D hard to call. The CDR3 has 12 amino acids. Trimming took 7 bases from V and 0 from J, leaving 6 bases between them. Germline loops: CDR1 ENHRY, CDR2 SYGVKD. CDR3 sequence (DNA): TGTGCCATCAAACACGTGAACACTGAAGCTTTCTTT. This sequence encodes CAIKHVNTEAFF.

The V gene is TRBV6-5, the J gene TRBJ1-5; 7 bases agree with TRBD1. CDR1 MNHEY and CDR2 SVGAGI come from the germline V gene. This CDR3 spans 14 amino acids. J lost 3 bases, V lost 4 bases, and 3 bases had no gene match. CDR3 loop: CASSSQGNNQPQHF. The DNA for the CDR3 is TGTGCCAGCAGTTCACAGGGGAACAATCAGCCCCAGCATTTT.

The chain joins TRBV7-2 to TRBJ1-1; unclear D gene. Looked up from germline, CDR1 is SGHTA and CDR2 is FQGNSA. The V end was cut by 3 bases, the J end by 0 bases, with 5 bases between. The CDR3 runs 13 residues. The CDR3 sequence is CASSLQMNTEAFF. CDR3 DNA sequence: TGTGCCAGCAGCTTGCAGATGAACACTGAAGCTTTCTTT.

This sequence joins TRBV28 and TRBJ2-3, with D possibly being TRBD2 (7 bases). V shed 5 bases and J shed 6 bases, with 27 bases lying between them. CDR1 and CDR2 (germline): MDHEN, SYDVKM. The CDR3 has 18 amino acids. DNA of the CDR3: TGTGCCAGCAGTCTTAGGGGGGTAAACGGGAGGACAAGCGATACGCAGTATTTT. This gives the protein CASSLRGVNGRTSDTQYF.

The rearrangement uses TRBV19 and TRBJ2-3, with TRBD1 matching over 9 bases. Germline assignment: CDR1 LNHDA and CDR2 SQIVND (reference sequence). The CDR3 spans 19 residues. With V trimmed by 4 bases and J by 0 bases, 14 bases remained unmatched. Here the CDR3 DNA reads TGTGCCAGTAGTAGCCTACCGGGACAGGGCTTCACTAGCACAGATACGCAGTATTTT. It translates to CASSSLPGQGFTSTDTQYF. The full variable domain, with the rest looked up from reference TRBV19 and TRBJ2-3, is DGGITQSPKYLFRKEGQNVTLSCEQNLNHDAMYWYRQDPGQGLRLIYYSQIVNDFQKGDIAEGYSVSREKKESFPLTVTSAQKNPTAFYLCASSSLPGQGFTSTDTQYFGPGTRLTVL.

The V and J genes are TRBV3-1 (or the pseudogene TRBV3-2) and TRBJ1-6; 8 bases are a match to TRBD1. The CDR3 has 15 residues. Germline V gives CDR1 LGHDT, CDR2 YNNKEL (reference sequence). The V and J ends lost 4 bases and 6 bases, in that order; junction bases with no gene match: 5. CDR3 nucleotide sequence: TGTGCCAGCAGCCCCACAGGGGGTAGTAATTCACCCCTCCACTTT. Its translation is CASSPTGGSNSPLHF.

The chain has TRBV11-3 and TRBJ2-5, with 8 bases aligning to TRBD2. V lost 1 base and J lost 5; bases outside the gene matches: 9. CDR1 is SGHNT, CDR2 YENEEA, per germline. This CDR3 comprises 16 residues. The DNA for the CDR3 is TGTGCCAGCAGCTTAGTAGGTAGCGGGATAGGGGAGACCCAGTACTTC. This sequence encodes CASSLVGSGIGETQYF.

This chain connects TRBV7-6 to TRBJ2-3, with TRBD1 as a possible D gene (6 bases). Germline loops: CDR1 SGHVS, CDR2 FNYEAQ. The germline V and J ends were trimmed by 5 bases and 2 bases, with 14 bases remaining between them. This CDR3 has 15 amino acids. The CDR3 region has the DNA TGTGCCAGCAGCCCACAGGGACAACTCACAGATACGCAGTATTTT. Translating gives CASSPQGQLTDTQYF.

The genes are TRBV28 and TRBJ2-7; D is perhaps TRBD2 (6 bases). V shed 4 bases and J shed 2 bases, with 18 bases lying between them. CDR1 is MDHEN and CDR2 is SYDVKM in the germline V gene. CDR3 size: 16 residues. CDR3 bases: TGTGCCAGCAGTTCCCCTCTTGCGGGACGGACCTACGAGCAGTACTTC. This encodes CASSSPLAGRTYEQYF.

The V call is TRBV30, the J call TRBJ1-2, with unresolved D. The germline V and J ends were trimmed by 5 bases and 8 bases, with 9 bases remaining between them. This CDR3 comprises 10 residues. The germline CDR1 and CDR2 sequences are GTSNPN and SVGIG (reference sequence). In DNA, the CDR3 is TGTGCCTGGTGGGCGGGGGGCTACACCTTC. Translated, it gives CAWWAGGYTF.

The V gene is TRBV4-3, the J gene TRBJ2-5; TRBD2 might be the D (7 bases). Germline CDR1 reads LGHNA; CDR2 reads YSLEER. The CDR3 has 16 amino acids. V was trimmed by 1 base and J by 5 bases, leaving 17 bases between them. CDR3 region: CASSQARGAGAETQYF. The CDR3 DNA reads as TGCGCCAGCAGCCAAGCCCGGGGGGCAGGAGCGGAGACCCAGTACTTC.

The gene calls are TRBV11-3 and TRBJ1-2, with no clear D. Germline V gene data show CDR1 as SGHNT and CDR2 as YENEEA. The V and J ends lost 3 bases and 4 bases respectively, with 15 bases between them. The length of the CDR3 is 15 residues. The CDR3 DNA follows: TGTGCCAGCAGCTTGAACGGCGGGATAAGCTATGGCTACACCTTC. It is translated as CASSLNGGISYGYTF.

In DNA, the CDR3 is TGTGCCAGCACTTTTTCGAGCATCCATGAGCAGTTCTTC. It codes for CASTFSSIHEQFF. The J gene is TRBJ2-1, the V gene TRBV2; no clear D gene. The germline V gene has CDR1 SNHLY and CDR2 FYNNEI. This CDR3 has 13 residues. Trimming removed 7 bases from V and 8 bases from J, with 15 bases in between.

This clone was recorded once. This chain uses TRBV7-2 with TRBJ2-3; the match to TRBD1 covers 9 bases. The trim removed 4 bases at V and 0 bases at J, leaving 11 bases unmatched. Germline V gene lookup returns CDR1 SGHTA and CDR2 FQGNSA. CDR3 size: 18 residues. CDR3 in DNA: TGTGCCAGCAGCTACCGGACAGGGGCACTTTCTAGCACAGATACGCAGTATTTT. It yields the protein CASSYRTGALSSTDTQYF.

CDR3 sequence reads: CASSIQGAGETQYF. In nucleotides, the CDR3 is TGTGCCAGTAGTATTCAGGGGGCCGGTGAGACCCAGTACTTC. The rearrangement links TRBV19 to TRBJ2-5; 8 positions match TRBD1. Germline CDR1 LNHDA, CDR2 SQIVND (reference sequence). The CDR3 has 14 residues. Trimming removed 3 bases from V and 5 bases from J; junction bases left unmatched: 5.

The chain recombines TRBV30 with TRBJ1-2; 8 bases match TRBD1. Germline V lookup: CDR1 GTSNPN, CDR2 SVGIG (reference sequence). V was pared by 8 bases and J by 4 bases, with 6 bases of the junction left unmatched. The CDR3 is 12 residues long. The CDR3 DNA is TGTGCCATAGGACAGGGCGTCTATGGCTACACCTTC. Its translation: CAIGQGVYGYTF.

In DNA, the CDR3 is TGTGCCAGCAGCCAATCGCCAGGGGTGGACTATGGCTACACCTTC. The encoded protein is CASSQSPGVDYGYTF. The chain has TRBV4-2 and TRBJ1-2; possible D gene TRBD1, 6 bases. V lost 2 bases and J lost 3, with 13 bases in between. CDR1 and CDR2 from the germline V gene are LGHNA and YNFKEQ. The CDR3 is 15 amino acids.

V usage is TRBV21-1 and J usage is TRBJ1-2. TRBV21-1 is a pseudogene locus. The CDR3 runs 13 residues. The CDR3 spells CASSRIANYGYTF. As DNA, the CDR3 is TGTGCCAGCAGTAGAATAGCTAACTATGGCTACACCTTC.

This sequence joins TRBV12-3 or TRBV12-4 and TRBJ2-3; 7 bases fit TRBD2. The CDR3 is 13 residues long. The V and J ends lost 8 bases and 3 bases, in that order; junction bases with no gene match: 5. CDR3 protein: CASVQGGTDTQYF. As DNA, the CDR3 is TGTGCCAGCGTCCAGGGAGGGACAGATACGCAGTATTTT.

The gene calls are TRBV15 and TRBJ1-4; D perhaps matches TRBD1 (5 bases). The germline V gene has CDR1 LNHNV and CDR2 YYDKDF (reference sequence). The CDR3 length is 17 residues. V was pared by 0 bases and J by 0 bases, with 11 bases between. CDR3: CATSREFSGATNEKLFF. CDR3 nucleotide sequence: TGTGCCACCAGCAGAGAGTTTTCGGGGGCAACTAATGAAAAACTGTTTTTT.